These 24 T cell receptor beta chains were all obtained from the same sample, sequenced in a study of shared clonotypes between healthy human individuals (TCRdb year 2020). The library was prepared using the immunoSEQ multiplex PCR assay. Here the immuneACCESS table is served through TCRdb, limited to in-frame sequences with V and J called. Missing clones are a known gap in these copies; in checked studies unresolved V genes cover under half, and the rest lacks a known reason. This sample comprises roughly 2.1 million clones, approximately 94% of them detected only once. The leading ten clones occupy approximately 1.7% of the sample. CD8 naive samples were CD45RO-negative cells positively selected for CCR7, giving a CD45RA+CCR7+ population that excluded TemRA cells. Sequenced: naive CD8+ T cells from PBMCs. The cell subset or site label, read with the paper, signifies: CD45RA+CCR7+. These receptors all come from a man aged 18-30 years in good health. Some clones in this sample may be carry-over from other donors' samples.

The rearrangement links TRBV6-5 to TRBJ1-2; possibly TRBD1 for D (6 bases). This CDR3 region has 15 residues. Trimming removed 0 bases from V and 7 bases from J, with 15 bases in between. The germline V gene encodes CDR1 MNHEY and CDR2 SVGAGI. As DNA, the CDR3 is TGTGCCAGCAGTTACTCCTCGGTACAGGGCCTTGGCTACACCTTC. As protein: CASSYSSVQGLGYTF.

This rearrangement joins TRBV11-2 to TRBJ1-1; possibly TRBD1 for D (5 bases). The germline V gene encodes CDR1 SGHAT and CDR2 FQNNGV. The CDR3 runs to 15 residues. V was trimmed by 3 bases and J by 10 bases, leaving 21 bases between them. The CDR3, as DNA: TGTGCCAGCAGCTTCCCTCGGTGGGGCGACCAGGCAGCTTTCTTT. This encodes CASSFPRWGDQAAFF.

In its sample, this clone was seen once. The J gene is TRBJ1-1, the V gene TRBV9; maybe TRBD1 (6 bases). Per germline, CDR1 SGDLS and CDR2 YYNGEE. This CDR3 is built from 16 residues. V lost 4 bases to trimming and J lost 4 bases, with 20 bases between them. CDR3 protein: CASSQHRESGRTEAFF. The CDR3 DNA sequence: TGTGCCAGCAGCCAACACAGGGAATCTGGTCGCACTGAAGCTTTCTTT.

The chain uses TRBV5-1 and TRBJ1-1; D is ambiguous. The CDR3 runs to 15 residues. Germline assignment: CDR1 SGHRS and CDR2 YFSETQ. V was cut by 4 bases and J by 3 bases, with 16 bases left in between. The CDR3 region is CASSPEWGEDTEAFF. Here the CDR3 DNA reads TGCGCCAGCAGCCCGGAGTGGGGAGAGGACACTGAAGCTTTCTTT.

The genes are TRBV27 and TRBJ1-5; D is possibly TRBD1 (6 bases). V lost 5 bases and J lost 4, with 9 bases in between. Germline CDR1 MNHEY, CDR2 SMNVEV (reference sequence). There are 13 residues in the CDR3. CDR3 loop: CASSIQGNQPQHF. CDR3 sequence (DNA): TGTGCCAGCAGTATTCAGGGGAATCAGCCCCAGCATTTT.

The J gene is TRBJ2-7, the V gene TRBV28; 7 bases align to TRBD1. This CDR3 region has 15 residues. CDR1 is MDHEN, CDR2 SYDVKM, per germline. V shed 6 bases and J 3 bases; nucleotides not matched to a gene: 11. Here the CDR3 reads CASRVPPPGGYEQYF. The CDR3 bases are TGTGCCAGCAGAGTCCCCCCCCCAGGGGGCTACGAGCAGTACTTC.

The rearrangement links TRBV14 to TRBJ2-1, with TRBD2 as a possible D gene (6 bases). Trimming stripped 4 bases from V and 7 bases from J, with 17 bases between. Per the germline V gene, CDR1 is SGHDN and CDR2 is FVKESK. The CDR3 runs 15 residues. As DNA, the CDR3 is TGTGCCAGCAGCCCCGGCGGGGCCTGGGCAAATGAGCAGTTCTTC. It translates to CASSPGGAWANEQFF. The full variable domain, its missing parts supplied by reference TRBV14 and TRBJ2-1, is EAGVTQFPSHSVIEKGQTVTLRCDPISGHDNLYWYRRVMGKEIKFLLHFVKESKQDESGMPNNRFLAERTGGTYSTLKVQPAELEDSGVYFCASSPGGAWANEQFFGPGTRLTVL.

The genes are TRBV19 and TRBJ2-1; D may be TRBD2 (5 bases). V was clipped by 1 base and J by 12 bases, with 19 bases between them. There are 15 residues in the CDR3. Germline V gene sequence: CDR1 LNHDA, CDR2 SQIVND (reference sequence). CDR3 nucleotides: TGTGCCAGTAGTATAGGCGGCCTCGGGTTTGGGAGGCAGTTCTTC. It is translated as CASSIGGLGFGRQFF.

The chain uses TRBV7-9 and TRBJ2-7; TRBD2 matches 7 bases. The length of the CDR3 is 14 residues. Germline V gene sequence: CDR1 SEHNR, CDR2 FQNEAQ (reference sequence). Germline trimming cut 8 bases from V and 4 bases from J; bases unmatched to any gene: 11. In nucleotides, the CDR3 is TGTGCCAGCGGGGGTATAGGGGAGGGATACGAGCAGTACTTC. It yields the protein CASGGIGEGYEQYF.

The rearrangement joins TRBV4-2 to TRBJ2-5; the match to TRBD2 covers 8 bases. V shed 0 bases and J 5 bases; nucleotides not matched to a gene: 5. Per the germline V gene, CDR1 is LGHNA and CDR2 is YNFKEQ. The CDR3 loop spans 15 amino acids. CDR3 nucleotides: TGTGCCAGCAGCCAAGATATGCGGGAGGTGGAGACCCAGTACTTC. Encoded protein: CASSQDMREVETQYF.

This chain joins TRBV7-2 and TRBJ2-3; D may be TRBD2 (6 bases). Germline V CDR1 and CDR2: SGHTA, FQGNSA. Trimming took 6 bases from V and 0 from J, leaving 13 bases between them. This CDR3 region has 15 residues. Here the CDR3 DNA reads TGTGCCAGCAGTTCGAAGCGGGCTAGCACAGATACGCAGTATTTT. Amino acid sequence: CASSSKRASTDTQYF.

The rearrangement uses TRBV7-3 and TRBJ2-2; 7 bases are shared with TRBD1. This CDR3 is 15 amino acids long. Germline CDR1 and CDR2: SGHTA and FQGTGA. V gave up 2 bases and J gave up 5 bases; unmatched junction bases: 5. As DNA, the CDR3 is TGTGCCAGCAGCTTAGACAGGGCCGAAACCGGGGAGCTGTTTTTT. As protein: CASSLDRAETGELFF.

The chain couples TRBV18 to TRBJ2-1, with D perhaps given as TRBD1 or TRBD2 (5 bases each). The CDR3 is 16 amino acids. Germline-derived CDR1 and CDR2 are KGHSH and LQKENI. V was trimmed by 4 bases and J by 5 bases, leaving 18 bases between them. CDR3 loop: CASSQLGTRLDNEQFF. The CDR3 coding sequence is TGTGCCAGCTCACAGCTCGGGACGAGGCTCGACAATGAGCAGTTCTTC.

This clone has only one observation. The V and J genes are TRBV4-1 and TRBJ2-2; TRBD1 matches 7 bases. Germline lookup yields CDR1 MGHRA and CDR2 YSYEKL. The CDR3 runs to 18 residues. Trimming at V came to 2 bases and at J to 3 bases, leaving 12 bases not matched to a gene. The CDR3 nucleotides read TGCGCCAGCAGCCAACAAAAATACAGGGGAACGGACACCGGGGAGCTGTTTTTT. Protein: CASSQQKYRGTDTGELFF.

This clone was found once. The chain has TRBV5-1 and TRBJ2-1, with a weak D call TRBD1 (7 bases). This CDR3 comprises 14 residues. Germline CDR1 and CDR2: SGHRS and YFSETQ. Deletions cut 3 bases from V and 5 bases from J, with 12 bases between. CDR3 residues: CASSWRDSHNEQFF. The CDR3 nucleotides read TGCGCCAGCAGCTGGAGGGACAGCCACAATGAGCAGTTCTTC.

The chain recombines TRBV7-8 with TRBJ2-3; possible D gene TRBD2, 5 bases. Trimming shortened V by 6 bases and J by 1 base, and 14 bases separated the two germline ends. The CDR3 is made up of 15 amino acids. CDR1 is SGHVS and CDR2 is FQNEAQ in the germline V gene. This CDR3 reads CASRTRGGRTDTQYF. The CDR3 DNA reads as TGTGCCAGCAGGACAAGAGGCGGGCGCACAGATACGCAGTATTTT. The full variable domain, completed using reference TRBV7-8 and TRBJ2-3, is GAGVSQSPRYKVAKRGQDVALRCDPISGHVSLFWYQQALGQGPEFLTYFQNEAQLDKSGLPSDRFFAERPEGSVSTLKIQRTQQEDSAVYLCASRTRGGRTDTQYFGPGTRLTVL.

This clone was recorded once. This chain links TRBV7-9 with TRBJ2-6; 9 bases align to TRBD1. The length of the CDR3 is 18 residues. Per germline, CDR1 SEHNR and CDR2 FQNEAQ (reference sequence). With V trimmed by 3 bases and J by 0 bases, 6 bases remained unmatched. CDR3 in amino acids: CASSFYRGPLSGANVLTF. The CDR3 DNA reads as TGTGCCAGCAGCTTTTACAGGGGGCCCCTCTCTGGGGCCAACGTCCTGACTTTC.

About this clone: The sample contains more than one DNA sequence encoding this CDR3. CDR3 DNA sequence: TGCAGCGTTGGGACGGTCTATGGCTACACCTTC. Protein: CSVGTVYGYTF. The chain recombines TRBV29-1 with TRBJ1-2; D is undetermined. The germline CDR1 and CDR2 sequences are SQVTM and ANQGSEA. This CDR3 contains 11 residues. Trimming shortened V by 4 bases and J by 4 bases, and 7 bases separated the two germline ends.

This clone is a singleton in its sample. J is TRBJ1-1 and V is TRBV4-1, with TRBD1 identical over 10 bases. The CDR3 length is 16 residues. Germline CDR1 and CDR2: MGHRA and YSYEKL. V lost 3 bases, J lost 0 bases, and 4 bases stayed unmatched. The CDR3 DNA is TGCGCCAGCAGCCACCGACAGGGGGCCGTGAACACTGAAGCTTTCTTT. Protein product: CASSHRQGAVNTEAFF.

The chain couples TRBV29-1 to TRBJ2-7, with 9 bases lining up with TRBD1. The CDR3 consists of 14 residues. Trimming took 2 bases from V and 4 from J; bases not matched to a gene: 6. CDR1 is SQVTM, CDR2 ANQGSEA, per germline. CDR3 amino acids: CSVELRDRGYEQYF. CDR3 nucleotide sequence: TGCAGCGTTGAACTCCGAGACAGGGGGTACGAGCAGTACTTC.

V and J are TRBV5-1 and TRBJ1-1; D is ambiguous. V lost 2 bases to trimming and J lost 1 base, with 6 bases between them. Germline lookup yields CDR1 SGHRS and CDR2 YFSETQ. CDR3 length equals 13 residues. The CDR3 coding sequence is TGCGCCAGCAGCTTTGGCAGGAACACTGAAGCTTTCTTT. It is translated as CASSFGRNTEAFF. The full variable domain, with the rest looked up from reference TRBV5-1 and TRBJ1-1, is KAGVTQTPRYLIKTRGQQVTLSCSPISGHRSVSWYQQTPGQGLQFLFEYFSETQRNKGNFPGRFSGRQFSNSRSEMNVSTLELGDSALYLCASSFGRNTEAFFGQGTRLTVV.

As to this clone: At one end, the junction sequence differs from germline, possibly due to a read error. This CDR3 is also generated by other DNA sequences in the sample. V gene TRBV11-2 combines with J gene TRBJ2-7; D gene uncertain. In germline, CDR1 is SGHAT, CDR2 FQNNGV. The CDR3 totals 12 residues. The CDR3 region is CASSLVSHEQYF. CDR3 nucleotides: TGTGCCAGCAGCTTAGTCTCCCACGAGCAGTACTTC.

J is TRBJ2-7 and V is TRBV9; 10 nucleotides line up with TRBD1. Germline loops: CDR1 SGDLS, CDR2 YYNGEE. The CDR3 loop spans 16 amino acids. V lost 0 bases and J lost 2; bases outside the gene matches: 5. CDR3 bases: TGTGCCAGCAGCGTAGGACGGGACAGGGGTACCTACGAGCAGTACTTC. Protein: CASSVGRDRGTYEQYF.

V usage is TRBV27 and J usage is TRBJ2-7; no clear D gene. The CDR3 covers 13 residues. V dropped 6 bases and J dropped 2 bases, with 11 bases sitting between them. Per germline, CDR1 MNHEY and CDR2 SMNVEV (reference sequence). DNA of the CDR3: TGTGCCAGCAGCCCGGACCATCCCTACGAGCAGTACTTC. Its translation: CASSPDHPYEQYF.